The present T cell receptor (beta chain) was sequenced within a study of T-cell reconstitution after alpha-beta-depleted transplantation in children. This clonotype was observed at least ten times. CDR1 and CDR2 from the germline V gene are SNHLY and FYNNEI. CDR3 length: 15 amino acids. Trimming took 5 bases from V and 4 from J; bases not matched to a gene: 5. The TCRbeta library incorporated unique molecular identifiers. TCRdb independently ran MiXCR on the PCR reads; one entry per CDR3 protein. The table has 600,000 to 700,000 distinct CDR3 sequences, 16% seen once; the top ten hold approximately 1%.

The TCR sequence derives from a human donor who donated a stem cell graft to a child with acute myeloid leukemia. The chain couples TRBV2 to TRBJ2-5; 12 positions agree with TRBD2. This material consisted of PBMCs from the stem cell graft donor, taken from the stem cell graft. In nucleotides, the CDR3 is TGTGCCAGCAGTAGACTAGCGGGGGACGGAGAGACCCAGTACTTC. It codes for CASSRLAGDGETQYF.